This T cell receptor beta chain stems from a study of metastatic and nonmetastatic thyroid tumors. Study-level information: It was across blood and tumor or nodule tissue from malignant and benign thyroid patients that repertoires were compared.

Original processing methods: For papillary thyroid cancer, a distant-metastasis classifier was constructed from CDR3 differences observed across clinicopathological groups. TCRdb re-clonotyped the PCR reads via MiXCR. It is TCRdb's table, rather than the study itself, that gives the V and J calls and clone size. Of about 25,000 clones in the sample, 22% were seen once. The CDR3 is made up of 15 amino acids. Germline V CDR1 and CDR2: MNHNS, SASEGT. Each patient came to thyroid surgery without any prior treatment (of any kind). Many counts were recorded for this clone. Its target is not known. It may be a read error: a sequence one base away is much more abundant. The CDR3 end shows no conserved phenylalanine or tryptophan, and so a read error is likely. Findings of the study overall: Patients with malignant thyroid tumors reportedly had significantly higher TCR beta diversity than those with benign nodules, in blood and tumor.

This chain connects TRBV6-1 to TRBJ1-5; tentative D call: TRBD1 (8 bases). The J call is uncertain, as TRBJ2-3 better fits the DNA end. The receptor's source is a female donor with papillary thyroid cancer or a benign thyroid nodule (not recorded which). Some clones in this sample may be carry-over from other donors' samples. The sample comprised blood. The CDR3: CASRGGQGAVQPQYS. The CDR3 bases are TGTGCCAGCAGGGGGGGGCAGGGGGCGGTTCAGCCCCAGTATTCT.